This T cell receptor beta chain was recovered during a study of T cells in Graves' hyperthyroidism and ophthalmopathy. Study as a whole: The authors collected peripheral blood at initial diagnosis, before any treatment.

The germline V gene has CDR1 SGHTA and CDR2 FQGNSA. This CDR3 is built from 15 residues. V lost 6 bases to trimming and J lost 4 bases; unmatched junction nucleotides: 7. TCR beta CDR3 sequences were amplified from RNA transcripts. The HTBI primer set served for first-round RT-PCR of the TCR CDR3. TCRdb re-analysed the multiplex PCR reads in MiXCR, keeping a single row per CDR3 protein. The sample includes 600,000 or so distinct CDR3 sequences, 11% to 15% of them seen just once. This clonotype occurred many times. Sequencing was performed on blood. This chain joins TRBV7-2 and TRBJ2-1; 9 nucleotides line up with TRBD1. This sequence was found in a woman under 30 with Graves' ophthalmopathy. CDR3 region: CASRSGTGRYNEQFF. CDR3 DNA sequence: TGTGCCAGCAGGTCCGGGACAGGGCGTTACAATGAGCAGTTCTTC. Supplemented by reference TRBV7-2 and TRBJ2-1, the full variable domain reads GAGVSQSPSNKVTEKGKDVELRCDPISGHTALYWYRQSLGQGLEFLIYFQGNSAPDKSGLPSDRFSAERTGGSVSTLTIQRTQQEDSAVYLCASRSGTGRYNEQFFGPGTRLTVL.